This TCR beta chain was captured by sequencing in a study of CD8+ T cells in alopecia areata. Study background: Treated patients swallowed 5 to 10 mg of oral tofacitinib twice daily.

The CDR3 length is 16 residues. The V gene's germline CDR1 is SGHRS and CDR2 YFSETQ. The V gene end was trimmed by 0 bases and the J gene end by 3 bases; junction bases not matched to a gene: 3. RNA, once extracted, was reverse transcribed into cDNA for use as the sequencing template. Assay used: immunoSEQ multiplex PCR; TCRdb lists only in-frame clones, some missing. The sample carries 150,000 or so clones, around 87% recorded once. Turning to this clone: Its antigen is unidentified.

General study points: Clarity of TCR sharing across patients fell short of that in mice, possibly HLA-related. Lesional scalp, notably in alopecia totalis/universalis, had clonality above that of normal scalp.

V is TRBV5-1 and J is TRBJ2-3, with 11 bases that match TRBD2. Sequencing used CD8+ T cells sorted from blood, obtained at week 0. The clonotype comes from a human donor with alopecia areata. The CDR3 DNA reads as TGCGCCAGCAGCTTGGACGTAGCGGGGGGGACAGATACGCAGTATTTT. It translates to CASSLDVAGGTDTQYF. Full variable domain (outside the CDR3, taken from reference TRBV5-1 and TRBJ2-3): KAGVTQTPRYLIKTRGQQVTLSCSPISGHRSVSWYQQTPGQGLQFLFEYFSETQRNKGNFPGRFSGRQFSNSRSEMNVSTLELGDSALYLCASSLDVAGGTDTQYFGPGTRLTVL.